The clone carrying this T cell receptor beta chain is a singleton in its sample. Assay used: immunoSEQ multiplex PCR; TCRdb lists only in-frame clones, some missing. The sample holds about 75,000 clones, more than 85% seen once. Germline V gives CDR1 SGHNT, CDR2 YYREEE (reference sequence). The CDR3 length is 13 residues. The ends were cut back, 5 bases at V and 8 bases at J, with 14 bases in the middle. The data derive from a study of technical replicates of blood from several donors. The chain has TRBV5-4 and TRBJ2-1; D perhaps matches TRBD2 (6 bases). The specimen sequenced was PBMCs. The receptor was derived from a human donor in good health. Some clones in this sample may be carry-over from other donors' samples. The CDR3 region has the DNA TGTGCCAGCAGATCCGGGACTGACCATGAGCAGTTCTTC. It translates to CASRSGTDHEQFF.